Each of the 32 T cell receptor beta chains below was sequenced from the same sample in a study of cytotoxic CD8 clonotypes in ibrutinib-treated CLL (dated by TCRdb to the early 2020s). The library was made by the immunoSEQ multiplex PCR assay. TCRdb stores this immuneACCESS table with in-frame sequences only. Part of the clones is absent; in the studies checked, under half of the shortfall reflects unresolved V genes, and no reason is known for the rest. Here the sample has some 200,000 clones; 70% to 75% occur a single time. The top ten clones comprise around 5.9% of the sample. Per the publication, the time point label means: approximately eleven months on ibrutinib. Sequencing was performed on PBMCs, taken after 12 months of ibrutinib treatment. These receptors were obtained from a human donor with chronic lymphocytic leukemia.

The chain combines TRBV18 with TRBJ1-5; possibly TRBD1 for D (5 bases). Trimming left V 8 bases short and J 6 bases short, with 23 bases between. The CDR3 sequence is 16 residues long. The germline gives CDR1 KGHSH, CDR2 LQKENI. CDR3 DNA: TGTGCCAGCGCCCAGGCAGGGATATTTAGTCGTCAGCCCCAGCATTTT. This translates into CASAQAGIFSRQPQHF.

The chain combines TRBV5-1 with TRBJ1-4; D uncertain. V lost 4 bases, J lost 0 bases, and 10 bases lay in between. From germline, CDR1 is SGHRS and CDR2 YFSETQ. The CDR3 spans 15 residues. CDR3 sequence: CASSNNAATNEKLFF. The CDR3 DNA reads TGCGCCAGCAGCAATAATGCTGCAACTAATGAAAAACTGTTTTTT.

The chain carries TRBV7-6 and TRBJ2-1, with D tentatively TRBD1 (5 bases). V was trimmed by 0 bases and J by 7 bases, leaving 10 bases between them. Germline assignment: CDR1 SGHVS and CDR2 FNYEAQ. This CDR3 spans 14 amino acids. CDR3 loop: CASSLAAGLNEQFF. CDR3 nucleotides: TGTGCCAGCAGCTTAGCGGCAGGGTTGAATGAGCAGTTCTTC.

The gene calls are TRBV9 and TRBJ1-2; D might be TRBD1 (5 bases). CDR3 length: 16 amino acids. Trimming removed 4 bases from V and 8 bases from J, with 24 bases in between. Germline lookup yields CDR1 SGDLS and CDR2 YYNGEE. CDR3 coding DNA: TGTGCCAGCAGCCCCTCGTCCGGGACGACCTTCAGGGGCTACACCTTC. Translation: CASSPSSGTTFRGYTF.

The rearrangement joins TRBV6-1 to TRBJ2-4, with 8 bases lining up with TRBD2. J was trimmed by 7 bases and V by 7 bases; bases with no gene match: 6. CDR1 is MNHNS, CDR2 SASEGT, per germline. This CDR3 comprises 13 residues. The DNA for the CDR3 is TGTGCCAGCACCGGGGGGGATAGGAACATTCAGTACTTC. It translates to CASTGGDRNIQYF.

This clone was seen a handful of times. The V and J genes are TRBV29-1 and TRBJ1-1; no clear D gene. The CDR3 is made up of 12 amino acids. V gave up 1 base and J gave up 7 bases, with 10 bases separating them. In germline, CDR1 is SQVTM, CDR2 ANQGSEA. CDR3 amino acids: CSVEGKSYEAFF. In DNA, the CDR3 is TGCAGCGTTGAAGGCAAGAGCTATGAAGCTTTCTTT.

The chain links TRBV9 to TRBJ1-2; D perhaps matches TRBD1 (6 bases). Looked up from germline, CDR1 is SGDLS and CDR2 is YYNGEE. V gave up 1 base and J gave up 3 bases, with 13 bases separating them. The CDR3 consists of 15 residues. CDR3 nucleotide sequence: TGTGCCAGCAGCGTATCTCGGACAGCCTACTATGGCTACACCTTC. This gives the protein CASSVSRTAYYGYTF.

This clone was found a few times. The gene calls are TRBV7-8 and TRBJ2-3; tentatively, D is TRBD2 (6 bases). There are 15 residues in the CDR3. Germline lookup yields CDR1 SGHVS and CDR2 FQNEAQ. V lost 5 bases to trimming and J lost 6 bases, with 18 bases between them. The CDR3 region is CASSTTGLSVDTQYF. Here the CDR3 DNA reads TGTGCCAGCAGCACAACCGGACTATCGGTGGATACGCAGTATTTT.

This chain links TRBV7-2 with TRBJ2-2; D is uncertain. V dropped 2 bases and J dropped 6 bases, with 13 bases sitting between them. The CDR3 runs 15 residues. Germline V gene sequence: CDR1 SGHTA, CDR2 FQGNSA. The CDR3 bases are TGTGCCAGCAGCTTAATGAGGCAATTGGCCGGGGAGCTGTTTTTT. Translated: CASSLMRQLAGELFF.

This clone is categorized as medium-sized (0.01 to 0.1%). The chain links TRBV29-1 to TRBJ1-1, with D possibly TRBD1 on 5 matching bases. Trimming took 6 bases from V and 7 from J, leaving 9 bases between them. The length of the CDR3 is 10 residues. Germline loops: CDR1 SQVTM, CDR2 ANQGSEA. In nucleotides, the CDR3 is TGCAGCGTGCGACAGCTTGAAGCTTTCTTT. Translation gives CSVRQLEAFF.

This rearrangement joins TRBV7-2 to TRBJ2-7; no clear D gene. CDR1 SGHTA and CDR2 FQGNSA come from the germline V gene. The ends were cut back, 2 bases at V and 8 bases at J, with 13 bases in the middle. The CDR3 extends over 13 amino acids. The CDR3 coding sequence is TGTGCCAGCAGCTTAAAAGGCTCAGTGAAGCAGTACTTC. It translates to CASSLKGSVKQYF.

The rearrangement links TRBV11-3 to TRBJ2-1; possibly TRBD1 for D (5 bases). Germline V gene sequence: CDR1 SGHNT, CDR2 YENEEA. The V end lost 0 bases, the J end lost 7 bases, and 13 bases lay between the germline ends. The CDR3 consists of 15 residues. CDR3 DNA: TGTGCCAGCAGCTTAGAAAGCTCCCCAGGGAATGAGCAGTTCTTC. Translated: CASSLESSPGNEQFF.

This clone was seen only a few times. The chain joins TRBV20-1 to TRBJ1-1; D gene unclear. The V gene's germline CDR1 is DFQATT and CDR2 SNEGSKA (reference sequence). Deletions cut 6 bases from V and 1 base from J, with 6 bases between. This CDR3 contains 11 residues. Here the CDR3 reads CSAEGNTEAFF. CDR3 in DNA: TGCAGTGCCGAGGGGAACACTGAAGCTTTCTTT.

This clone was seen only a few times. V and J are TRBV6-5 and TRBJ1-5; D is unresolved. Trimming left V 0 bases short and J 7 bases short, with 10 bases between. The CDR3 consists of 14 residues. Germline V lookup: CDR1 MNHEY, CDR2 SVGAGI. CDR3 DNA sequence: TGTGCCAGCAGTTACTCGAGGGCTGGACAGCCCCAGCATTTT. It specifies CASSYSRAGQPQHF.

This rearrangement joins TRBV30 to TRBJ1-2, with no clear D. With 1 base removed from V and 5 bases from J, the gap between germline ends came to 14 bases. From germline, CDR1 is GTSNPN and CDR2 SVGIG (reference sequence). The CDR3 has 14 residues. CDR3 in DNA: TGTGCCTGGAGTGCGAGCGCTAGTAGTTATGGCTACACCTTC. This encodes CAWSASASSYGYTF.

The rearrangement joins TRBV11-3 to TRBJ1-5, with unresolved D. CDR3 length: 13 residues. Trimming pared 5 bases from V and 3 bases from J, leaving 8 bases between. Germline values: CDR1 SGHNT, CDR2 YENEEA. The CDR3 loop reads CASSRRTNQPQHF. The CDR3, as DNA: TGTGCCAGCAGCCGACGGACCAATCAGCCCCAGCATTTT.

This chain links TRBV10-2 with TRBJ2-1; the D is unclear. This CDR3 spans 18 amino acids. Germline V gene data show CDR1 as WSHSY and CDR2 as SAAADI. Trimming removed 6 bases from V and 0 bases from J, with 21 bases in between. The CDR3 DNA sequence: TGCGCCAGCAGCAGTTTGGTAATGACGGTAAACTCCTACAATGAGCAGTTCTTC. This gives the protein CASSSLVMTVNSYNEQFF.

This clone came up a few times. The chain has TRBV7-3 and TRBJ1-2; D gene unclear. Looked up from germline, CDR1 is SGHTA and CDR2 is FQGTGA. This CDR3 contains 13 residues. The ends were cut back, 0 bases at V and 6 bases at J, with 8 bases in the middle. CDR3 amino acids: CASSLTRTDGYTF. The CDR3 DNA is TGTGCCAGCAGCTTAACGAGGACGGATGGCTACACCTTC.

This clone was picked up one time. The chain links TRBV20-1 to TRBJ1-2; D unclear. Germline V gives CDR1 DFQATT, CDR2 SNEGSKA (reference sequence). Trimming left V 3 bases short and J 4 bases short, with 6 bases between. The CDR3 is made up of 11 amino acids. The CDR3 here is CSASWGYGYTF. The CDR3 DNA is TGCAGTGCTAGCTGGGGCTATGGCTACACCTTC.

The chain employs TRBV6-6 and TRBJ1-3; the match to TRBD1 covers 8 bases. This CDR3 spans 15 amino acids. Germline CDR1 reads MNHNY; CDR2 reads SVGAGI (reference sequence). The V segment lost 11 bases and the J segment 0 bases; nucleotides outside the gene matches: 9. The CDR3 loop reads CAVRSGTGSGNTIYF. DNA of the CDR3: TGTGCCGTCCGGTCCGGGACAGGCTCTGGAAACACCATATATTTT.

The chain carries TRBV4-1 and TRBJ2-7, with D maybe TRBD2 (5 bases). The CDR3 totals 17 residues. In germline, CDR1 is MGHRA, CDR2 YSYEKL. Trimming stripped 0 bases from V and 2 bases from J, with 17 bases between. The CDR3 is CASSQDERASGPYEQYF. The DNA for the CDR3 is TGCGCCAGCAGCCAAGATGAGAGGGCCTCCGGACCCTACGAGCAGTACTTC.

There are a few counts of this clone. The chain uses TRBV14 and TRBJ1-1; D is unclear. Germline values: CDR1 SGHDN, CDR2 FVKESK. CDR3 length equals 14 residues. Trimming pared 0 bases from V and 8 bases from J, leaving 13 bases between. The CDR3 bases are TGTGCCAGCAGCCAAGAGGTGGGGAAAGGAGAAGCTTTCTTT. Its translation is CASSQEVGKGEAFF.

The rearrangement links TRBV5-8 to TRBJ1-1; no clear D gene. Germline V gives CDR1 SGHTS, CDR2 YDEGEE. CDR3 length equals 13 residues. The V end was cut by 4 bases, the J end by 1 base, with 8 bases between. The CDR3 loop reads CASSPLRNTEAFF. DNA for the CDR3: TGTGCCAGCAGCCCTTTGCGGAACACTGAAGCTTTCTTT.

The V and J genes are TRBV5-1 and TRBJ2-5, with 10 bases matching TRBD1. Germline values: CDR1 SGHRS, CDR2 YFSETQ. The CDR3 sequence is 17 residues long. Trimming cost V 0 bases and J 4 bases; bases outside gene matches: 9. CDR3 nucleotide sequence: TGCGCCAGCAGCTTGGGGGATCGACAGGGGGCAGGAGAGACCCAGTACTTC. Translating gives CASSLGDRQGAGETQYF. Full variable domain (rest looked up from reference TRBV5-1 and TRBJ2-5): KAGVTQTPRYLIKTRGQQVTLSCSPISGHRSVSWYQQTPGQGLQFLFEYFSETQRNKGNFPGRFSGRQFSNSRSEMNVSTLELGDSALYLCASSLGDRQGAGETQYFGPGTRLLVL.

V is TRBV11-2 and J is TRBJ1-1, with 8 nucleotides matching TRBD1. V was pared by 2 bases and J by 3 bases, with 14 bases of the junction left unmatched. Germline assignment: CDR1 SGHAT and CDR2 FQNNGV. The CDR3 contains 18 residues. CDR3 residues: CASSLRTGQELGYTEAFF. The CDR3 DNA is TGTGCCAGCAGCTTACGGACGGGACAGGAATTGGGGTACACTGAAGCTTTCTTT. The variable domain in full, with the rest retrieved from reference TRBV11-2 and TRBJ1-1, is EAGVAQSPRYKIIEKRQSVAFWCNPISGHATLYWYQQILGQGPKLLIQFQNNGVVDDSQLPKDRFSAERLKGVDSTLKIQPAKLEDSAVYLCASSLRTGQELGYTEAFFGQGTRLTVV.

The rearrangement links TRBV6-6 to TRBJ1-2, with D possibly TRBD1 on 6 matching bases. In germline, CDR1 is MNHNY, CDR2 SVGAGI (reference sequence). Deletions cut 6 bases from V and 2 bases from J, with 10 bases between. The length of the CDR3 is 13 residues. The CDR3 bases are TGTGCCAGCAGCATCGACAGGAACTATGGCTACACCTTC. Residues: CASSIDRNYGYTF.

This clone occurred a few times. V usage is TRBV30 and J usage is TRBJ1-4, with 9 nucleotides matching TRBD1. J was trimmed by 5 bases and V by 2 bases; bases with no gene match: 3. This CDR3 is built from 14 residues. The germline V gene has CDR1 GTSNPN and CDR2 SVGIG (reference sequence). The CDR3 DNA follows: TGTGCCTGGAGTCAGACAGGGGGAAATGAAAAACTGTTTTTT. It encodes CAWSQTGGNEKLFF.

This chain links TRBV4-1 with TRBJ2-7; 11 bases are shared with TRBD2. Looked up from germline, CDR1 is MGHRA and CDR2 is YSYEKL. The length of the CDR3 is 15 residues. V gave up 4 bases and J gave up 4 bases; unmatched junction bases: 6. The CDR3, as DNA: TGCGCCAGCAGCCGCACTAGCGGGAGAAATTACGAGCAGTACTTC. Its translation is CASSRTSGRNYEQYF.

The chain combines TRBV5-1 with TRBJ2-7, with D uncertain. Germline V gives CDR1 SGHRS, CDR2 YFSETQ. V was pared by 4 bases and J by 3 bases, with 14 bases between. The CDR3 runs to 14 residues. CDR3 residues: CASSPSGRNYEQYF. The CDR3 region has the DNA TGCGCCAGCAGCCCCTCAGGACGCAACTACGAGCAGTACTTC.

V usage is TRBV29-1 and J usage is TRBJ1-2; TRBD1 might be the D (6 bases). Germline V gene lookup returns CDR1 SQVTM and CDR2 ANQGSEA. This CDR3 region has 13 residues. V was cut by 5 bases and J by 3 bases, with 13 bases left in between. CDR3 residues: CSVRTGYDYGYTF. In DNA, the CDR3 is TGCAGCGTTCGAACAGGGTATGACTATGGCTACACCTTC.

The rearrangement uses TRBV7-9 and TRBJ1-1; TRBD1 might be the D (6 bases). This CDR3 spans 16 amino acids. Looked up from germline, CDR1 is SEHNR and CDR2 is FQNEAQ (reference sequence). With 5 bases removed from V and 5 bases from J, the gap between germline ends came to 21 bases. The CDR3 DNA follows: TGTGCCAGCAGCGGAAACAGGGTCTATCGGGGTACTGAAGCTTTCTTT. It is translated as CASSGNRVYRGTEAFF. Full variable domain (missing parts from reference TRBV7-9 and TRBJ1-1): DTGVSQNPRHKITKRGQNVTFRCDPISEHNRLYWYRQTLGQGPEFLTYFQNEAQLEKSRLLSDRFSAERPKGSFSTLEIQRTEQGDSAMYLCASSGNRVYRGTEAFFGQGTRLTVV.

This chain connects TRBV4-1 to TRBJ1-2, with a weak D call TRBD1 (5 bases). Per germline, CDR1 MGHRA and CDR2 YSYEKL. Trimming pared 1 base from V and 3 bases from J, leaving 15 bases between. The CDR3 loop spans 16 amino acids. This CDR3 reads CASSQALGQGDYGYTF. DNA of the CDR3: TGCGCCAGCAGCCAAGCCCTCGGGCAGGGAGACTATGGCTACACCTTC.